This record looks at one T cell receptor (beta chain) sequence and its context. Its cognate antigen is unknown. Together with a sample-barcoded 5' primer, a J-beta primer mix was included in a second PCR lasting roughly 7 to 11 cycles. Unique molecular identifiers of 12 random nucleotides labeled each cDNA. TCRdb ran MiXCR on the 5' RACE reads and lists one entry per CDR3 protein. The sample includes 1,500,000 or so distinct CDR3 sequences, almost 60% of them seen just once. The record originates from a study of blood T cells in healthy people across ages. Study findings and constraints: TCR beta diversity per million T cells fell roughly linearly with age.

Germline values: CDR1 LNHNV, CDR2 YYDKDF (reference sequence). This CDR3 comprises 15 residues. V shed 2 bases, J shed 5 bases, and the junction held 5 bases outside the gene matches. Total RNA, at least 5 micrograms per sample, came from PBMCs. Sequenced sample: blood. The receptor comes from a man aged 18 to 30 in good health. The V call is TRBV15, the J call TRBJ2-3, with 9 bases fitting TRBD1. In DNA form, the CDR3 reads TGTGCCACCAGCAGACGGGACAGGGCGGGAGATACGCAGTATTTT. It codes for CATSRRDRAGDTQYF. Full variable domain (outside the CDR3, taken from reference TRBV15 and TRBJ2-3): DAMVIQNPRYQVTQFGKPVTLSCSQTLNHNVMYWYQQKSSQAPKLLFHYYDKDFNNEADTPDNFQSRRPNTSFCFLDIRSPGLGDTAMYLCATSRRDRAGDTQYFGPGTRLTVL.